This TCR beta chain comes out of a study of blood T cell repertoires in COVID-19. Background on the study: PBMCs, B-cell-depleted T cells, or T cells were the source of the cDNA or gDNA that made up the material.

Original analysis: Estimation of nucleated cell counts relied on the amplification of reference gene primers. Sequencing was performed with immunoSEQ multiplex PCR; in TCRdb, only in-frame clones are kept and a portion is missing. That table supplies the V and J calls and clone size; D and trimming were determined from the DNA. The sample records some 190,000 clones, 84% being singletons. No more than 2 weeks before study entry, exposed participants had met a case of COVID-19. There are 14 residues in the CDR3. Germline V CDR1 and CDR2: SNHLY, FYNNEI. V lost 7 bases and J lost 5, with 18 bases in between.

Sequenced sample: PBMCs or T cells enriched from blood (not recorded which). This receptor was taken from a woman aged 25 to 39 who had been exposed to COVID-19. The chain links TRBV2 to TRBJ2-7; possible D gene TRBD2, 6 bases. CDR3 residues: CASIGVGGEDEQYF. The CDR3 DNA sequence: TGTGCCAGCATTGGGGTTGGAGGGGAAGACGAGCAGTACTTC.